This TCR beta chain was sequenced for a study of shared clonotypes between healthy human individuals. The protocol was immunoSEQ multiplex PCR, while the TCRdb copy is restricted to in-frame clones and leaves out a portion. The sample includes about 470,000 clones, about four fifths of them seen just once. CDR1 is LGHNA and CDR2 is YNFKEQ in the germline V gene. V was clipped by 0 bases and J by 8 bases, with 10 bases between them. CDR3 length: 13 amino acids. Material: PBMCs. This rearrangement joins TRBV4-2 to TRBJ1-2, with D perhaps matching TRBD1 (6 bases). The sequence was collected from a woman aged 40-49 years in good health. Some clones in this sample may be carry-over from other donors' samples. DNA of the CDR3: TGTGCCAGCAGCCAAGAAGGCAGGGGAGGCTACACCTTC. This codes for CASSQEGRGGYTF.